These 3 T cell receptor beta chains came from one sample sequenced in a study of CXCR3-negative and CXCR3-positive naive CD8 T cells. Their antigen targets remain unknown. Through 5' RACE with UMI labels, the TRB cDNA libraries were prepared. TCRdb reworked the 5' RACE reads into one entry per CDR3 protein, no DNA. In all, the sample yields 120,000 to 150,000 distinct CDR3 sequences. Regarding the study as a whole: Hydrophobicity of TRB CDR3s was greater in CXCR3-positive naive cells than in CXCR3-negative naive cells.

Source material: naive CXCR3+ CD8+ T cells from blood. Described subset: CD45RO-CCR7+CD27+CD95- naive CD8+ T cells expressing CXCR3 (TNR3+). These receptors were obtained from a human donor in good health. Some clones in this sample may be carry-over from other donors' samples.

The chain carries TRBV6-6 and TRBJ2-1; TCRdb selects TRBD2, and the lack of DNA leaves this call unchecked. Germline assignment: CDR1 MNHNY and CDR2 SVGAGI (reference sequence). The CDR3 contains 12 residues. CDR3: CASSPPGSEQFF.

The J gene is TRBJ2-1, the V gene TRBV6-6; TCRdb selects TRBD1, and the lack of DNA leaves this call unchecked. CDR3 length: 14 residues. Germline-derived CDR1 and CDR2 are MNHNY and SVGAGI (reference sequence). Here the CDR3 reads CASSYADSGYEQFF.

The chain links TRBV2 to TRBJ2-7. This CDR3 contains 12 residues. Germline V gene sequence: CDR1 SNHLY, CDR2 FYNNEI. The CDR3 loop is CASSERPLEQYF.